This T cell receptor (beta chain) was observed in a study of early T cells in non-severe SARS-CoV-2 infection. Overall study context: Chains stayed unpaired after sequencing of bulk RNA from unsorted whole blood. Whole-study results and caveats: Anti-spike CD8 specificities were favored by VDJdb matching, whose results missed private and CD4 specificities.

Trimming at V came to 6 bases and at J to 1 base, leaving 3 bases not matched to a gene. The CDR3 has 15 amino acids. Germline-derived CDR1 and CDR2 are SNHLY and FYNNEI. On this clonotype: Its matching antigen is unknown.

Unique molecular identifiers were attached to individual cDNA molecules. Each CDR3 protein is one row after TCRdb ran MiXCR on the 5' RACE reads. This table holds about 64,000 distinct CDR3 sequences, roughly 12% found once. The chain is built from TRBV2 and TRBJ2-2, with TRBD1 identical over 9 bases. The source of this sequence is an adult who was a healthcare worker with PCR-confirmed SARS-CoV-2 infection or an uninfected control (not recorded which). Sample: whole blood, taken at baseline. CDR3 nucleotide sequence: TGTGCCAGCAGCGCGGGACAGGGGAACACCGGGGAGCTGTTTTTT. The encoded protein is CASSAGQGNTGELFF.